There are a few counts of the clone carrying this T cell receptor (beta chain). No antigen is known for it. Unique molecular identifiers featured in how the TCRbeta library was prepared. MiXCR was run by TCRdb on the PCR reads, yielding one entry per CDR3 protein. The repertoire consists of fewer than 350,000 distinct CDR3 sequences, with around 10% occurring once and the leading ten covering around 7.5%. The data were taken from a study of T-cell reconstitution after alpha-beta-depleted transplantation in children. Study conclusions and caveats: From newly produced T cells came most of the T-cell counts and diversity one year after transplant. The study reportedly traced alpha-beta T cells about two months after transplant to several hundred expanded graft clones. Some patients' high day-60 TCRbeta diversity was attributed to recipient cells surviving conditioning.

Trimming took off 8 bases at V and 0 bases at J, with 13 bases between the two ends. This CDR3 spans 15 amino acids. Germline lookup yields CDR1 LGHNA and CDR2 YNFKEQ. The source was PBMCs, collected before TCRalphabeta/CD19-depleted stem cell transplant. The source is a boy less than two years old with acute myeloid leukemia, due to receive a stem cell transplant. The chain links TRBV4-2 to TRBJ2-2, with D possibly matching TRBD2 (6 bases). The CDR3 sequence: CASGPGLTNTGELFF. In DNA, the CDR3 is TGTGCCAGCGGGCCGGGACTTACGAACACCGGGGAGCTGTTTTTT.